Sequencing of this T cell receptor (beta chain) was carried out in a study of early T cells in non-severe SARS-CoV-2 infection. Overall study: With bulk RNA from unsorted whole blood as input, sequencing yielded unpaired chains.

On this clonotype itself: The antigen remains unidentified.

Study results and caveats: There was a bias toward anti-spike CD8 responses in VDJdb matching, which missed private and CD4 specificities.

cDNA molecules, individually, were tagged with unique molecular identifiers. MiXCR, applied by TCRdb to the 5' RACE reads, yields one record per CDR3 protein. The data contain under 65,000 distinct CDR3 sequences, about 13% of them singletons. The clonotype comes from an adult who was a healthcare worker with PCR-confirmed SARS-CoV-2 infection or an uninfected control (not recorded which). The material was whole blood, obtained at baseline.

The CDR3 DNA sequence: TGCGCCAGCAGCCAAGCACCAAGGGGGACCGCAGATACGCAGTATTTT. As protein: CASSQAPRGTADTQYF. V and J are TRBV4-3 and TRBJ2-3; D perhaps matches TRBD1 (6 bases). V lost 1 base to trimming and J lost 4 bases, with 15 bases between them. Germline V gene sequence: CDR1 LGHNA, CDR2 YSLEER. The CDR3 totals 16 residues.